These 24 T cell receptor beta chains originate from one sample sequenced in a study of T-cell memory formation after mild COVID-19. TCRdb re-derived calls from the 5' RACE reads in MiXCR, one entry per CDR3 protein. Of tens of thousands of distinct CDR3 sequences listed, around 16% are singletons. The sequenced sample was PBMCs or a T cell subset sorted from them (not recorded which). These receptors were collected from an adult who had mild COVID-19 (a few samples of this study predate the infection). Cell type and time point are not known.

This clonotype was seen ten or more times. The V call is TRBV20-1, the J call TRBJ2-7, with D perhaps TRBD2 (5 bases). CDR1 and CDR2 from the germline V gene are DFQATT and SNEGSKA (reference sequence). Trimming removed 3 bases at V and 3 bases at J, with 12 bases between. The CDR3 is 13 residues long. CDR3 nucleotide sequence: TGCAGTGCTAGTCGGGGTACAGACTACGAGCAGTACTTC. Its translation: CSASRGTDYEQYF.

This clonotype was seen a single time. The chain recombines TRBV27 with TRBJ1-6; D might be TRBD1 (6 bases). The CDR3 has 18 residues. Germline-derived CDR1 and CDR2 are MNHEY and SMNVEV (reference sequence). Deletions cut 2 bases from V and 0 bases from J, with 14 bases between. CDR3 coding DNA: TGTGCCAGCAGTTTAACCGGGACATCAAACTCCTATAATTCACCCCTCCACTTT. Protein product: CASSLTGTSNSYNSPLHF.

This clonotype was recorded many times. The chain uses TRBV9 and TRBJ2-2, with 11 bases identical to TRBD1. The CDR3 runs to 17 residues. V shed 4 bases, J shed 4 bases, and the junction held 9 bases outside the gene matches. CDR1 and CDR2 from the germline V gene are SGDLS and YYNGEE. CDR3 region: CASSKKGQGAFTGELFF. The CDR3 DNA sequence: TGTGCCAGCAGCAAAAAAGGACAGGGGGCTTTCACCGGGGAGCTGTTTTTT.

This clonotype was seen repeatedly, ten times or more. This rearrangement joins TRBV6-1 to TRBJ1-1; D not resolved. The CDR3 loop spans 11 amino acids. V shed 6 bases and J shed 3 bases, with 5 bases lying between them. From germline, CDR1 is MNHNS and CDR2 SASEGT. CDR3 nucleotides: TGTGCCAGCAGGGACCACACTGAAGCTTTCTTT. Residues: CASRDHTEAFF.

The chain links TRBV2 to TRBJ2-1, with D tentatively TRBD2 (6 bases). V shed 6 bases and J shed 9 bases, with 12 bases lying between them. The CDR3 extends over 12 amino acids. CDR1 SNHLY and CDR2 FYNNEI come from the germline V gene. CDR3 sequence reads: CASSGGAVEQFF. In DNA, the CDR3 is TGTGCCAGCAGCGGGGGAGCGGTTGAGCAGTTCTTC. Full variable domain (rest looked up from reference TRBV2 and TRBJ2-1): EPEVTQTPSHQVTQMGQEVILRCVPISNHLYFYWYRQILGQKVEFLVSFYNNEISEKSEIFDDQFSVERPDGSNFTLKIRSTKLEDSAMYFCASSGGAVEQFFGPGTRLTVL.

Many counts were recorded for this clonotype. The chain is built from TRBV5-1 and TRBJ2-1; D may match TRBD1 or TRBD2 (6 bases each). The CDR3 extends over 14 amino acids. The ends were cut back, 10 bases at V and 4 bases at J, with 18 bases in the middle. CDR1 is SGHRS and CDR2 is YFSETQ in the germline V gene. For the CDR3, the DNA is TGCGCCTCAAAAAGGGGGGAGGCGTACAATGAGCAGTTCTTC. Translated: CASKRGEAYNEQFF. Using reference TRBV5-1 and TRBJ2-1 for the parts outside the CDR3, the full variable domain is KAGVTQTPRYLIKTRGQQVTLSCSPISGHRSVSWYQQTPGQGLQFLFEYFSETQRNKGNFPGRFSGRQFSNSRSEMNVSTLELGDSALYLCASKRGEAYNEQFFGPGTRLTVL.

This clonotype was seen only a few times. This sequence joins TRBV6-6 and TRBJ1-2; possible D gene TRBD1, 6 bases. The CDR3 has 15 amino acids. With 0 bases removed from V and 5 bases from J, the gap between germline ends came to 13 bases. CDR1 is MNHNY, CDR2 SVGAGI, per germline (reference sequence). CDR3 sequence (DNA): TGTGCCAGCAGTTACTCCGGCAGGGGCTCTTATGGCTACACCTTC. Its translation is CASSYSGRGSYGYTF.

The chain couples TRBV19 to TRBJ2-1, with TRBD1 matching 7 bases. The CDR3 is made up of 15 amino acids. With 6 bases clipped from V and 9 bases from J, the junction kept 14 bases outside the gene matches. In germline, CDR1 is LNHDA, CDR2 SQIVND (reference sequence). The CDR3 bases are TGTGCCAGTAGCCTAATGGGACAGTCCCATGGTGAGCAGTTCTTC. Translating it yields CASSLMGQSHGEQFF.

This clonotype showed up many times. CDR3 DNA: TGTGCCATCAGTGAGTCGAGGGAGCAGTACTTC. It encodes CAISESREQYF. The V call is TRBV10-3, the J call TRBJ2-7, with D uncertain. The CDR3 loop spans 11 amino acids. The V and J ends lost 0 bases and 7 bases respectively, with 4 bases between them. In germline, CDR1 is ENHRY, CDR2 SYGVKD.

This clonotype was detected many times. The V and J genes are TRBV27 and TRBJ1-1, with 8 bases aligning to TRBD1. Germline assignment: CDR1 MNHEY and CDR2 SMNVEV (reference sequence). The length of the CDR3 is 14 residues. The ends lost 6 bases at V and 6 bases at J; junction bases unmatched: 9. CDR3 sequence (DNA): TGTGCCAGCAGCCGTCCGGGACAGGTCTCTGAAGCTTTCTTT. Translation: CASSRPGQVSEAFF.

This clonotype was found many times. DNA for the CDR3: TGTGCCAGCAGCTCAGAGGACAGACCCAACACTGAAGCTTTCTTT. It codes for CASSSEDRPNTEAFF. The chain carries TRBV7-9 and TRBJ1-1, with TRBD1 as a possible D gene (6 bases). This CDR3 comprises 15 residues. CDR1 is SEHNR and CDR2 is FQNEAQ in the germline V gene (reference sequence). The germline V and J ends were trimmed by 4 bases and 2 bases, with 14 bases remaining between them.

The rearrangement links TRBV7-7 to TRBJ2-3; the match to TRBD1 covers 7 bases. This CDR3 has 15 amino acids. Germline CDR1 SSHAT, CDR2 FNYEAQ (reference sequence). The ends lost 5 bases at V and 1 base at J; junction bases unmatched: 6. CDR3 bases: TGTGCCAGCAGCCCCGGACAGGCACGCACAGATACGCAGTATTTT. Translating it yields CASSPGQARTDTQYF.

The chain uses TRBV13 and TRBJ1-4; D not resolved. V was cut by 0 bases and J by 8 bases, with 4 bases left in between. Germline V lookup: CDR1 PRHDT, CDR2 FYEKMQ (reference sequence). The CDR3 has 12 residues. This chain's CDR3 is CASSLGWEKLFF. The CDR3 DNA sequence: TGTGCCAGCAGCTTAGGATGGGAAAAACTGTTTTTT.

This clonotype is a singleton in its sample. The CDR3 loop is CASSPPLAGVSGEQYF. CDR3 sequence (DNA): TGTGCCAGCAGCCCACCACTAGCGGGAGTGTCGGGCGAGCAGTACTTC. The chain couples TRBV11-2 to TRBJ2-7; 11 bases map to TRBD2. The V and J ends lost 5 bases and 6 bases, in that order; junction bases with no gene match: 12. The germline CDR1 and CDR2 sequences are SGHAT and FQNNGV. The CDR3 length is 16 residues. The full variable domain, completed using reference TRBV11-2 and TRBJ2-7, is EAGVAQSPRYKIIEKRQSVAFWCNPISGHATLYWYQQILGQGPKLLIQFQNNGVVDDSQLPKDRFSAERLKGVDSTLKIQPAKLEDSAVYLCASSPPLAGVSGEQYFGPGTRLTVT.

The V call is TRBV3-1, the J call TRBJ2-1, with unresolved D. The CDR3 spans 12 residues. Germline V lookup: CDR1 LGHDT, CDR2 YNNKEL (reference sequence). V lost 1 base and J lost 15, with 13 bases in between. CDR3 loop: CASSQGGKRLFF. CDR3 nucleotides: TGTGCCAGCAGCCAAGGGGGAAAACGCCTGTTCTTC.

To note about this clonotype: This clone may be a read error of a much larger clone one base away. The chain couples TRBV5-1 to TRBJ2-7; D is ambiguous. CDR3 size: 14 residues. V lost 3 bases and J 7 bases, leaving 17 bases between the germline ends. In germline, CDR1 is SGHRS, CDR2 YFSETQ. The CDR3 nucleotides read TGCGCCAGCAGCTCCGGGTCAGCAACTCAGGAGCAGTACTTC. Translating gives CASSSGSATQEQYF.

This chain connects TRBV6-1 to TRBJ2-5; 8 bases fit TRBD2. The V segment lost 0 bases and the J segment 0 bases; nucleotides outside the gene matches: 9. This CDR3 comprises 18 residues. Germline lookup yields CDR1 MNHNS and CDR2 SASEGT. CDR3 region: CASSEARWAGGNQETQYF. The DNA of the CDR3 is TGTGCCAGCAGTGAAGCGCGTTGGGCGGGAGGAAACCAAGAGACCCAGTACTTC.

This clonotype was detected ten times or more. This chain links TRBV20-1 with TRBJ2-2; 9 nucleotides agree with TRBD1. This CDR3 has 14 amino acids. CDR1 is DFQATT and CDR2 is SNEGSKA in the germline V gene (reference sequence). V was clipped by 4 bases and J by 2 bases; unmatched bases: 2. The CDR3 protein is CSAKQGANTGELFF. As DNA, the CDR3 is TGCAGTGCTAAACAGGGGGCTAACACCGGGGAGCTGTTTTTT.

V usage is TRBV23-1 and J usage is TRBJ1-6; 10 nucleotides align to TRBD1. TRBV23-1 is sorted into the ORF group, with uncertain function. Trimming removed 7 bases from V and 7 bases from J; junction bases left unmatched: 4. CDR3 length: 14 amino acids. CDR3: CASIPGQGNSPLHF. Written as DNA, the CDR3 is TGCGCCAGCATACCGGGACAGGGGAATTCACCCCTCCACTTT.

This clonotype was observed many times. The chain carries TRBV2 and TRBJ1-6, with TRBD1 as a possible D gene (6 bases). The V end lost 6 bases, the J end lost 7 bases, and 13 bases lay between the germline ends. This CDR3 is built from 14 residues. Germline V CDR1 and CDR2: SNHLY, FYNNEI. DNA of the CDR3: TGTGCCAGCAGCCAACAGGGTACAAATTCACCCCTCCACTTT. Amino acids: CASSQQGTNSPLHF.

The chain is built from TRBV4-1 and TRBJ2-7; possible D gene TRBD1, 5 bases. CDR1 is MGHRA, CDR2 YSYEKL, per germline. The V gene lost 0 bases and the J gene lost 1 base, with 13 bases spanning the gap. CDR3 length: 16 residues. CDR3 protein: CASSQEGAGLSYEQYF. CDR3 sequence (DNA): TGCGCCAGCAGCCAAGAAGGGGCAGGGCTATCCTACGAGCAGTACTTC.

This clonotype was picked up a small number of times. This chain joins TRBV6-5 and TRBJ2-7, with TRBD2 identical over 9 bases. Germline CDR1 MNHEY, CDR2 SVGAGI. The CDR3 extends over 15 amino acids. V dropped 4 bases and J dropped 2; count of bases not matched to a gene: 6. The CDR3, as DNA: TGTGCCAGCAGTTTAAGCGGGGGGTCTACCTACGAGCAGTACTTC. This gives the protein CASSLSGGSTYEQYF.

This clonotype has a single count. This may be a read error, as it is one base from a much larger clone. The chain links TRBV28 to TRBJ1-1, with 8 bases that match TRBD1. The length of the CDR3 is 15 residues. Germline V gene data show CDR1 as MDHEN and CDR2 as SYDVKM. Losses at the gene ends were 5 bases for V and 7 bases for J; bases not matched to a gene: 12. In nucleotides, the CDR3 is TGTGCCAGCAGTGATGGACAGGGCTTGGTGATTGAAGCTTTCTTT. This encodes CASSDGQGLVIEAFF.

This clonotype was recorded at least ten times. V usage is TRBV7-8 and J usage is TRBJ2-5; D ambiguous. Germline CDR1 and CDR2: SGHVS and FQNEAQ. This CDR3 spans 15 amino acids. V lost 3 bases to trimming and J lost 8 bases, with 19 bases between them. The CDR3 sequence is CASSFKVVGWGTQYF. The CDR3 DNA reads TGTGCCAGCAGCTTTAAAGTCGTGGGATGGGGAACCCAGTACTTC.